This entry lists 26 T cell receptor beta chains sequenced from one sample in a study of blood T cells in healthy people across ages. A sample-barcoded 5' primer and a J-beta primer mix were used in a second PCR of about 6 to 12 cycles. TCRdb reanalysed the 5' RACE reads using MiXCR and keeps one entry per CDR3 protein. The sample shows roughly 700,000 distinct CDR3 sequences, roughly 49% of them seen only once. The sequenced material came from blood. The receptors come from an older woman in good health.

The CDR3 nucleotides read TGTGCCAGCAGCTTAGCAGAGGGACGGGTTTATGAAAAACTGTTTTTT. Encoded protein: CASSLAEGRVYEKLFF. This chain uses TRBV7-8 with TRBJ1-4; D might be TRBD1 (5 bases). This CDR3 has 16 amino acids. The V end lost 0 bases, the J end lost 6 bases, and 14 bases lay between the germline ends. The germline CDR1 and CDR2 sequences are SGHVS and FQNEAQ.

This clonotype is a singleton in its sample. V gene TRBV20-1 combines with J gene TRBJ2-4; 10 bases line up with TRBD2. The J segment lost 0 bases and the V segment lost 3 bases, leaving 8 bases of the junction unmatched. CDR1 is DFQATT, CDR2 SNEGSKA, per germline (reference sequence). This CDR3 has 17 amino acids. CDR3 DNA: TGCAGTGCTAGCGGTCTAGCGGGAGCCGGAGCCAAAAACATTCAGTACTTC. Protein product: CSASGLAGAGAKNIQYF.

J is TRBJ2-3 and V is TRBV28; 8 bases are a match to TRBD2. V trimming: 5 bases; J trimming: 0 bases; junction bases outside the gene matches: 7. The germline V gene encodes CDR1 MDHEN and CDR2 SYDVKM. The CDR3 totals 16 residues. CDR3 protein: CASSQPLAASTDTQYF. As DNA, the CDR3 is TGTGCCAGCAGTCAGCCACTAGCGGCTAGCACAGATACGCAGTATTTT.

The chain links TRBV27 to TRBJ2-1; 11 bases map to TRBD2. Germline V gene data show CDR1 as MNHEY and CDR2 as SMNVEV (reference sequence). V lost 0 bases and J lost 5; bases outside the gene matches: 18. The CDR3 runs to 21 residues. The CDR3 DNA is TGTGCCAGCAGTTTATCGAGAGGGGGCGGACTAGCGGGTGCCCTACACAATGAGCAGTTCTTC. This gives the protein CASSLSRGGGLAGALHNEQFF.

This clonotype was counted a few times. The rearrangement joins TRBV12-3 or TRBV12-4 to TRBJ2-7; D is ambiguous. The CDR3 sequence is 14 residues long. V was trimmed by 6 bases and J by 3 bases, leaving 15 bases between them. CDR3 bases: TGTGCCAGCAGCTCATCAAGGCTTAGCTACGAGCAGTACTTC. This sequence encodes CASSSSRLSYEQYF.

The chain's CDR3 is CASSQEPPSLAGTGNEQFF. The CDR3, as DNA: TGCGCCAGCAGCCAAGAACCCCCCTCTCTAGCGGGAACCGGCAATGAGCAGTTCTTC. The gene calls are TRBV4-3 and TRBJ2-1, with 9 positions matching TRBD2. Germline CDR1 and CDR2: LGHNA and YSLEER. The trim removed 0 bases at V and 6 bases at J, leaving 15 bases unmatched. This CDR3 is built from 19 residues.

The chain is built from TRBV20-1 and TRBJ2-3; 8 bases agree with TRBD1. Germline V gives CDR1 DFQATT, CDR2 SNEGSKA (reference sequence). The V and J ends lost 6 bases and 2 bases, in that order; junction bases with no gene match: 13. The CDR3 sequence is 16 residues long. This CDR3 reads CSARIGQGRFTDTQYF. DNA for the CDR3: TGCAGTGCCCGCATCGGACAGGGACGTTTCACAGATACGCAGTATTTT.

This clonotype was counted between two and nine times. The chain couples TRBV7-2 to TRBJ2-5; 9 bases are a match to TRBD2. This CDR3 is 16 amino acids long. The junction had 10 bases not matched to a gene; V was cut back by 6 bases and J by 2 bases. Germline V gene lookup returns CDR1 SGHTA and CDR2 FQGNSA. DNA of the CDR3: TGTGCCAGCAGAGATGGACGGGCGGGAGGGCAAGAGACCCAGTACTTC. This translates into CASRDGRAGGQETQYF.

The V gene is TRBV25-1, the J gene TRBJ2-7, with a possible D match to TRBD2 (5 bases). Germline V gives CDR1 MGHDK, CDR2 SYGVNS. This CDR3 spans 14 amino acids. The V end lost 6 bases, the J end lost 2 bases, and 14 bases lay between the germline ends. The CDR3 protein is CASRARGWPYEQYF. CDR3 coding DNA: TGTGCCAGCAGAGCCCGAGGGTGGCCCTACGAGCAGTACTTC.

This clonotype came up a few times. The chain is built from TRBV7-2 and TRBJ2-4; 8 bases line up with TRBD1. With 3 bases clipped from V and 0 bases from J, the junction kept 13 bases outside the gene matches. The CDR3 contains 19 residues. CDR1 is SGHTA, CDR2 FQGNSA, per germline. CDR3 residues: CASSFRTGSSDIAKNIQYF. As DNA, the CDR3 is TGTGCCAGCAGCTTCCGGACAGGGAGTTCTGACATAGCCAAAAACATTCAGTACTTC.

The V call is TRBV18, the J call TRBJ1-5, with a weak D call TRBD1 (6 bases). The V gene lost 5 bases and the J gene lost 4 bases, with 12 bases spanning the gap. This CDR3 is built from 14 residues. Germline V CDR1 and CDR2: KGHSH, LQKENI. The CDR3 is CASSYTQGNQPQHF. DNA of the CDR3: TGTGCCAGCTCATACACTCAGGGGAATCAGCCCCAGCATTTT.

The chain carries TRBV6-2 or TRBV6-3 and TRBJ1-1; no clear D gene. Between the trimmed V and J ends, which lost 6 bases and 0 bases, there was a span of 8 bases. CDR1 and CDR2 (germline): MNHEY, SVGEGT. The CDR3 consists of 13 residues. The CDR3 DNA follows: TGTGCCAGCAGCTCAATCGTGAACACTGAAGCTTTCTTT. Translation gives CASSSIVNTEAFF.

This clonotype was counted at least ten times. The chain carries TRBV29-1 and TRBJ2-6; the match to TRBD1 covers 10 bases. The CDR3 is 15 amino acids. Germline V gives CDR1 SQVTM, CDR2 ANQGSEA. V lost 4 bases and J lost 4; bases outside the gene matches: 4. CDR3 sequence (DNA): TGCAGCGTTGGACAGGGGGCGAGCGGGGCCAACGTCCTGACTTTC. Amino acids: CSVGQGASGANVLTF.

The rearrangement links TRBV12-5 to TRBJ2-5; 8 bases map to TRBD2. The CDR3 sequence is 17 residues long. The germline CDR1 and CDR2 sequences are LGHNT and FRNRAP. The ends lost 2 bases at V and 3 bases at J; junction bases unmatched: 11. The CDR3 DNA follows: TGTGCTAGTGGTTTGAGCGGGAGTAGAGAGGGCAAAGAGACCCAGTACTTC. It specifies CASGLSGSREGKETQYF.

This clonotype was picked up a small number of times. The chain combines TRBV11-2 with TRBJ1-2, with D unclear. This CDR3 is built from 13 residues. Germline-derived CDR1 and CDR2 are SGHAT and FQNNGV. V lost 2 bases to trimming and J lost 2 bases, with 6 bases between them. CDR3 protein: CASSLNENYGYTF. DNA for the CDR3: TGTGCCAGCAGCTTAAACGAGAACTATGGCTACACCTTC.

The chain combines TRBV10-3 with TRBJ2-5; no clear D. This CDR3 region has 12 residues. Trimming shortened V by 6 bases and J by 7 bases, and 12 bases separated the two germline ends. CDR1 and CDR2 from the germline V gene are ENHRY and SYGVKD. The CDR3 loop reads CAIRKDGGTQYF. CDR3 nucleotides: TGTGCCATCAGAAAGGACGGCGGGACCCAGTACTTC.

The CDR3, as DNA: TGTGCCAGCAGCCCGATAACTAGCGGGAGTGAGACCCAGTACTTC. Its protein product is CASSPITSGSETQYF. V is TRBV4-2 and J is TRBJ2-5; 11 nucleotides line up with TRBD2. The ends lost 4 bases at V and 5 bases at J; junction bases unmatched: 6. Per the germline V gene, CDR1 is LGHNA and CDR2 is YNFKEQ. The CDR3 has 15 amino acids.

This clonotype occurred a few times. The gene calls are TRBV29-1 and TRBJ2-5, with 7 bases aligning to TRBD1. Germline V CDR1 and CDR2: SQVTM, ANQGSEA. V shed 6 bases, J shed 5 bases, and the junction held 6 bases outside the gene matches. The CDR3 totals 12 residues. The CDR3 is CSVRDSRETQYF. For the CDR3, the DNA is TGCAGCGTCCGGGACAGTCGGGAGACCCAGTACTTC.

The chain recombines TRBV27 with TRBJ2-3; TRBD1 or TRBD2 may be the D gene (5 bases each). The CDR3 covers 14 residues. Germline V gene sequence: CDR1 MNHEY, CDR2 SMNVEV (reference sequence). V was cut by 5 bases and J by 3 bases, with 12 bases left in between. CDR3 in DNA: TGTGCCAGCAGTCAGGGACGTAGAACAGATACGCAGTATTTT. It is translated as CASSQGRRTDTQYF.

This clonotype occurred a few times. The V gene is TRBV2, the J gene TRBJ2-3, with 7 bases fitting TRBD1. The CDR3 extends over 14 amino acids. The germline V gene has CDR1 SNHLY and CDR2 FYNNEI. V gave up 6 bases and J gave up 4 bases; unmatched junction bases: 7. The CDR3 DNA reads as TGTGCCAGCAGCCGGGACAGAGAAGCAGATACGCAGTATTTT. Translating it yields CASSRDREADTQYF. The full variable domain, completed using reference TRBV2 and TRBJ2-3, is EPEVTQTPSHQVTQMGQEVILRCVPISNHLYFYWYRQILGQKVEFLVSFYNNEISEKSEIFDDQFSVERPDGSNFTLKIRSTKLEDSAMYFCASSRDREADTQYFGPGTRLTVL.

This clonotype was detected ten times or more. Germline and junction disagree at one end, which may indicate a read error. The chain combines TRBV4-3 with TRBJ1-2; TRBD1 aligns across 7 bases. The CDR3 runs to 13 residues. CDR1 LGHNA and CDR2 YSLEER come from the germline V gene. The CDR3 reads CASSQGQNYGYTF. DNA of the CDR3: TGTGCCAGCAGCCAGGGACAGAACTATGGCTACACCTTC.

This clonotype was seen more than once but under ten times. The chain joins TRBV29-1 to TRBJ2-1, with 13 bases matching TRBD2. The CDR3 extends over 17 amino acids. The germline V gene encodes CDR1 SQVTM and CDR2 ANQGSEA. V dropped 6 bases and J dropped 2; count of bases not matched to a gene: 10. This chain's CDR3 is CSVLGLAGALAYNEQFF. DNA for the CDR3: TGCAGCGTCCTTGGACTAGCGGGGGCACTCGCCTACAATGAGCAGTTCTTC.

This chain uses TRBV7-3 with TRBJ2-2; weak D call: TRBD1 (6 bases). The V end was cut by 1 base, the J end by 7 bases, with 13 bases between. The CDR3 loop spans 15 amino acids. Germline-derived CDR1 and CDR2 are SGHTA and FQGTGA. The CDR3 reads CASSLNRVGGGELFF. The CDR3 DNA sequence: TGTGCCAGCAGCTTAAACAGGGTTGGTGGCGGGGAGCTGTTTTTT.

This clonotype was seen a few times. The V call is TRBV12-3 or TRBV12-4, the J call TRBJ1-5; 7 nucleotides match TRBD1. The CDR3 loop spans 14 amino acids. Trimming at V came to 6 bases and at J to 6 bases, leaving 8 bases not matched to a gene. The CDR3 sequence is CASSRQGSRQPQHF. The CDR3 DNA follows: TGTGCCAGCAGCCGACAGGGTTCTCGTCAGCCCCAGCATTTT.

The V gene is TRBV24-1, the J gene TRBJ2-3; the match to TRBD1 covers 8 bases. J was trimmed by 3 bases and V by 3 bases; bases with no gene match: 7. Germline values: CDR1 KGHDR, CDR2 SFDVKD. The CDR3 is made up of 16 amino acids. The CDR3 protein is CATSDGGRGLTDTQYF. In DNA, the CDR3 is TGTGCCACCAGTGATGGCGGCAGGGGGCTAACAGATACGCAGTATTTT.

The V call is TRBV20-1, the J call TRBJ2-3; TRBD2 matches 14 bases. V lost 5 bases to trimming and J lost 4 bases; unmatched junction nucleotides: 8. The CDR3 totals 16 residues. Per germline, CDR1 DFQATT and CDR2 SNEGSKA (reference sequence). This chain's CDR3 is CSAEGLAGGFSDTQYF. CDR3 bases: TGCAGTGCTGAAGGACTAGCGGGAGGCTTCTCAGATACGCAGTATTTT.